A single sample is the source of the 4 T cell receptor beta chains below, sequenced in a study of cytomegalovirus exposure and HLA in healthy donors. The PCR employed 60 Vbeta primers together with 13 Jbeta primers. Assay used: immunoSEQ multiplex PCR; TCRdb lists only in-frame clones, some missing. The repertoire holds 90,000 to 120,000 clones, roughly 70% seen once, with 9.5% to 13% in the top ten. Sequencing was carried out using PBMCs. These receptors were collected from a man aged 35 to 55 in good health and CMV-seropositive.

The gene calls are TRBV27 and TRBJ2-3; perhaps TRBD1 as D (5 bases). This CDR3 region has 15 residues. Trimming removed 3 bases at V and 4 bases at J, with 14 bases between. CDR1 and CDR2 (germline): MNHEY, SMNVEV (reference sequence). CDR3 DNA sequence: TGTGCCAGCAGTTTCTCGCTGGGCAGGGCAGATACGCAGTATTTT. Translating it yields CASSFSLGRADTQYF.

There are a few counts of this clone. The J gene is TRBJ2-6, the V gene TRBV6-6; D gene ambiguous. Germline loops: CDR1 MNHNY, CDR2 SVGAGI (reference sequence). The CDR3 is 14 amino acids. V was shortened by 6 bases and J by 4 bases, with 10 bases between the two germline ends. The CDR3 loop reads CASSLVRGANVLTF. CDR3 nucleotides: TGTGCCAGCAGCCTCGTGAGGGGGGCCAACGTCCTGACTTTC.

The genes are TRBV5-5 and TRBJ1-1, with D unresolved. Per the germline V gene, CDR1 is SGHKS and CDR2 is YYEKEE (reference sequence). The CDR3 is 13 amino acids. Trimming removed 3 bases from V and 2 bases from J, with 8 bases in between. In nucleotides, the CDR3 is TGTGCCAGCAGCTCGGACTTTAACACTGAAGCTTTCTTT. It is translated as CASSSDFNTEAFF.

This clone has only a few counts. The V gene is TRBV10-3, the J gene TRBJ1-1; D gene unclear. Trimming cost V 0 bases and J 1 base, with 3 bases left between them. The CDR3 extends over 13 amino acids. Germline V lookup: CDR1 ENHRY, CDR2 SYGVKD. The CDR3 DNA follows: TGTGCCATCAGTGAGTCCAGGAACACTGAAGCTTTCTTT. Its protein is CAISESRNTEAFF.